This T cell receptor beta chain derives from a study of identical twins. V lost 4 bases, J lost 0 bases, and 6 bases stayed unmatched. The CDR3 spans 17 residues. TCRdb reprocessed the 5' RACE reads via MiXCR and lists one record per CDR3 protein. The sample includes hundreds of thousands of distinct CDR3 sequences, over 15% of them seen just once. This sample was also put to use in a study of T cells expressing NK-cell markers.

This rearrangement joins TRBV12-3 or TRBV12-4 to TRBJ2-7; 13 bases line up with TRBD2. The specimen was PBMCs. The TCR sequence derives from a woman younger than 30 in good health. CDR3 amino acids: CASSSRTSGGFSYEQYF. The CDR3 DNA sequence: TGTGCCAGCAGTTCCCGGACTAGCGGGGGTTTCTCCTACGAGCAGTACTTC.